This T cell receptor beta chain was sequenced during a study of T cell responses to AZD1222 COVID-19 vaccine. General study findings and limits: Spike-specific TCR breadth and depth went up after people got two AZD1222 doses.

On this clone itself: Its antigen remains unknown.

The CDR3 runs to 15 residues. Germline V gene lookup returns CDR1 SGDLS and CDR2 YYNGEE. V was cut by 4 bases and J by 1 base, with 13 bases left in between. Clones were read by immunoSEQ multiplex PCR, and TCRdb kept only the in-frame ones, dropping some. The data contain over 150,000 clones, 80% to 90% of them singletons. This receptor was identified in an adult who received the AZD1222 COVID-19 vaccine. The chain has TRBV9 and TRBJ2-3, with D possibly TRBD1 on 6 matching bases. The source material was peripheral blood, sampled 28 days after the second AZD1222 dose. CDR3 sequence: CASSQHRVGTDTQYF. The DNA of the CDR3 is TGTGCCAGCAGCCAGCACAGGGTCGGCACAGATACGCAGTATTTT.